These T cell receptor beta chains were read from a single sample in a study of OX40 agonist ivuxolimab in advanced cancers. TCRdb's copy holds only in-frame clones and misses some; the assay was immunoSEQ multiplex PCR. Counted here are roughly 60,000 clones, about 90% occurring once; the ten biggest clones make up roughly 2%. Material: CD4+ or CD8+ T cells sorted from blood, obtained in a trial of the OX40 agonist ivuxolimab. All receptors derive from an adult with an advanced solid tumor such as melanoma, head and neck, liver or kidney cancer. The CDR3 runs from the conserved cysteine through the conserved F or W. The order of the fields is J gene, V gene, D gene, clone size, CDR3 protein, CDR3 DNA. A D gene is named only where the DNA matches it firmly. Some rows mark clone size as missing; the rest say once, few, many or name a class of expanded clone.

TRBJ1-2 TRBV5-6 NA few CASSLPGVRRGYTF TGTGCCAGCAGCTTGCCGGGAGTCCGCCGAGGCTACACCTTC
TRBJ1-2 TRBV28 NA NA CASSNQGTYGYTF TGTGCCAGCAGTAACCAGGGCACTTATGGCTACACCTTC
TRBJ1-1 TRBV19 NA NA CASSIVGGIMNTEAFF TGTGCCAGTAGTATAGTGGGGGGCATAATGAACACTGAAGCTTTCTTT
TRBJ2-7 TRBV10-1 NA NA CASSETLGAATEQYF TGCGCCAGCAGTGAGACCTTAGGCGCGGCGACCGAGCAGTACTTC
TRBJ1-2 TRBV19 NA NA CASRGDVLANYGYTF TGTGCCAGTAGGGGGGATGTACTGGCGAACTATGGCTACACCTTC
TRBJ2-5 TRBV7-2 NA NA CASSLDRNQETQYF TGTGCCAGCAGCTTAGACAGGAATCAAGAGACCCAGTACTTC
TRBJ1-5 TRBV30 NA NA CAWSVQDNQPQHF TGTGCCTGGAGTGTACAGGACAATCAGCCCCAGCATTTT
TRBJ1-4 TRBV11-1 TRBD1 NA CASSYRGDEKLFF TGTGCCAGCAGCTACAGGGGCGATGAAAAACTGTTTTTT
TRBJ2-2 TRBV30 TRBD1 once CAWSRGQGQLFF TGTGCCTGGAGTCGCGGACAGGGGCAGCTGTTTTTT
TRBJ2-6 TRBV6-5 NA NA CASTKGSGANVLTF TGTGCCAGCACCAAGGGTTCTGGGGCCAACGTCCTGACTTTC
TRBJ1-1 TRBV30 NA NA CAWRGAMNTEAFF TGTGCCTGGAGAGGGGCGATGAACACTGAAGCTTTCTTT
TRBJ2-1 TRBV18 NA NA CASSPRDGDNEQFF TGTGCCAGCTCACCACGGGACGGGGACAATGAGCAGTTCTTC
TRBJ2-5 TRBV19 TRBD2 NA CASSITSGEETQYF TGTGCCAGTAGTATAACTAGCGGGGAAGAGACCCAGTACTTC
TRBJ2-6 TRBV30 TRBD1 NA CACLDWTGTLGANVLTF TGTGCCTGTCTCGACTGGACAGGGACCTTGGGGGCCAACGTCCTGACTTTC
TRBJ2-7 TRBV6-1 NA NA CASKRGGDYEQYF TGTGCCAGCAAGAGGGGGGGAGACTACGAGCAGTACTTC
TRBJ2-3 TRBV5-4 TRBD2 NA CASRVGLAGEGADTQYF TGTGCGAGCAGAGTCGGACTAGCGGGAGAAGGGGCAGATACGCAGTATTTT
TRBJ2-3 TRBV7-2 TRBD2 NA CASSPRTSGGPKDTQYF TGTGCCAGCAGCCCCCGCACTAGCGGGGGGCCGAAGGATACGCAGTATTTT
TRBJ2-1 TRBV5-1 NA NA CASSPWGGDAYNEQFF TGCGCCAGCAGCCCCTGGGGCGGCGATGCCTACAATGAGCAGTTCTTC
TRBJ1-1 TRBV11-2 NA NA CASSFNPRGNTEAFF TGTGCCAGCAGCTTTAACCCGAGGGGGAACACTGAAGCTTTCTTT
TRBJ1-4 TRBV28 TRBD1 NA CASRDSGQPYEKLFF TGTGCCAGCAGGGACTCGGGACAGCCTTATGAAAAACTGTTTTTT
TRBJ1-1 TRBV19 NA once CASSIGLYSMNTEAFF TGTGCCAGTAGTATCGGGTTGTACAGCATGAACACTGAAGCTTTCTTT
TRBJ2-2 TRBV11-1 NA NA CASKWAFDTGELFF TGTGCCAGCAAGTGGGCATTTGACACCGGGGAGCTGTTTTTT
TRBJ2-2 TRBV28 NA NA CASSLRAGELFF TGTGCCAGCAGCCTTAGGGCCGGGGAGCTGTTTTTT
TRBJ2-4 TRBV7-9 NA NA CASSLGHGSKNIQYF TGTGCCAGCAGCCTGGGACACGGTAGCAAAAACATTCAGTACTTC
TRBJ1-5 TRBV2 TRBD1 NA CASSGDRAQPQHF TGTGCCAGCAGTGGGGACAGGGCCCAGCCCCAGCATTTT
TRBJ1-1 TRBV30 NA NA CAWSVLGGRRNTEAFF TGTGCCTGGAGTGTACTGGGGGGGCGCAGGAACACTGAAGCTTTCTTT
TRBJ2-5 TRBV10-3 TRBD2 NA CAISDFGGRNQETQYF TGTGCCATCAGTGATTTCGGCGGGAGGAATCAAGAGACCCAGTACTTC
TRBJ2-5 TRBV6-1 NA NA CASRRWETQYF TGTGCCAGCAGGCGGTGGGAGACCCAGTACTTC
TRBJ2-2 TRBV5-1 NA NA CASSRDFRGNTGELFF TGCGCCAGCAGCAGGGACTTTAGAGGGAACACCGGGGAGCTGTTTTTT
TRBJ1-1 TRBV4-1 NA NA CASSLSLMNTEAFF TGCGCCAGCAGTCTGAGCCTAATGAACACTGAAGCTTTCTTT
TRBJ1-1 TRBV18 NA NA CASSPSGSGYTEAFF TGTGCCAGCTCACCATCAGGGTCAGGGTACACTGAAGCTTTCTTT
TRBJ1-1 TRBV4-1 NA NA CASSHSIMSADEAFF TGCGCCAGCAGCCATTCAATAATGTCAGCGGACGAAGCTTTCTTT
TRBJ1-1 TRBV7-9 TRBD1 NA CASSPWTGSHTEAFF TGTGCCAGCAGCCCCTGGACAGGGAGTCACACTGAAGCTTTCTTT
TRBJ1-2 TRBV11-3 NA NA CASSLAFGSGGYTF TGTGCCAGCAGCTTAGCTTTCGGGTCAGGAGGCTACACCTTC
TRBJ2-7 TRBV5-4 NA NA CASSSQGVVRNEQYF TGTGCCAGCAGCTCCCAGGGTGTAGTTCGGAACGAGCAGTACTTC
TRBJ1-5 TRBV28 TRBD1 NA CASARGQRESYGNQPQHF TGTGCCAGCGCAAGGGGACAGAGGGAATCTTATGGCAATCAGCCCCAGCATTTT
TRBJ2-1 TRBV6-6 NA NA CAISQGSYNEQFF TGTGCCATCTCACAGGGCTCCTACAATGAGCAGTTCTTC
TRBJ1-1 TRBV10-2 NA NA CASGRDFWSEAFF TGCGCCAGCGGGAGAGATTTTTGGTCTGAAGCTTTCTTT
TRBJ2-7 TRBV6-1 TRBD1 NA CASSPTGVGEQYF TGTGCCAGCAGCCCAACAGGGGTTGGCGAGCAGTACTTC
TRBJ1-1 TRBV6-1 TRBD1 NA CASSEWDRGHTEAFF TGTGCCAGCAGTGAATGGGACAGGGGTCACACTGAAGCTTTCTTT
TRBJ2-1 TRBV6-5 NA NA CASSPTGTREQFF TGTGCCAGCAGTCCAACAGGGACTCGGGAGCAGTTCTTC
TRBJ2-3 TRBV5-8 TRBD1 NA CASSLTGAYTDTQYF TGTGCCAGCAGTTTAACAGGGGCCTACACAGATACGCAGTATTTT
TRBJ2-1 TRBV19 TRBD2 NA CASSIAGGSYNEQFF TGTGCCAGTAGTATCGCGGGAGGGAGCTACAATGAGCAGTTCTTC
TRBJ1-6 TRBV7-8 TRBD1 few CASSSYRDSNSPLHF TGTGCCAGCAGCTCCTACCGGGACAGTAATTCACCCCTCCACTTT
TRBJ2-3 TRBV9 NA NA CASSVTGTSTDTQYF TGTGCCAGCAGCGTTACCGGGACTAGCACAGATACGCAGTATTTT
TRBJ2-4 TRBV4-2 NA once CASSQRLDSTKNIQYF TGTGCCAGCAGCCAAAGATTGGACTCGACCAAAAACATTCAGTACTTC
TRBJ2-6 TRBV4-1 NA NA CASSLVPNGAGANVLTF TGCGCCAGCAGCCTAGTGCCTAACGGGGCTGGGGCCAACGTCCTGACTTTC
TRBJ2-3 TRBV5-1 TRBD2 once CASSLLGASGRFGTDTQYF TGCGCCAGCAGCTTGCTTGGTGCTAGCGGGAGATTCGGCACAGATACGCAGTATTTT
TRBJ2-1 TRBV6-1 TRBD2 NA CASSEGRLAGFYNEQFF TGTGCCAGCAGTGAAGGGCGACTAGCGGGCTTTTACAATGAGCAGTTCTTC
TRBJ2-1 TRBV5-1 TRBD1 NA CASSFEGGLYNEQFF TGCGCCAGCAGCTTTGAAGGGGGCCTTTACAATGAGCAGTTCTTC
TRBJ1-1 TRBV7-9 NA NA CASSPARQSEAFF TGTGCCAGCAGCCCAGCCAGGCAATCTGAAGCTTTCTTT
TRBJ2-7 TRBV28 NA NA CASRSSRQDYEQYF TGTGCCAGCAGATCATCCCGACAGGACTACGAGCAGTACTTC